The rows below give T cell receptor beta chains drawn from one sample of a study of T cells in Graves' hyperthyroidism and ophthalmopathy. Via MiXCR, TCRdb re-called the multiplex PCR reads, giving one row per CDR3 protein. The table lists about 380,000 distinct CDR3 sequences, approximately 15% of them singletons. Material for sequencing was blood. The receptor source for this set is a young woman with Graves' ophthalmopathy. Both conserved end residues are part of each CDR3. The order of the fields is V gene, D gene, clone size, J gene, CDR3 protein, CDR3 DNA. A D gene is named only where the DNA matches it firmly. Some rows mark clone size as missing; the rest say once, few, many or name a class of expanded clone.

>TRBV6-1|.|many|TRBJ1-5
CASIVWQGSYQPQHF
TGTGCCAGCATCGTGTGGCAGGGTTCCTATCAGCCCCAGCATTTT
>TRBV30|.|many|TRBJ2-7
CAWSVNSYEQYF
TGTGCCTGGAGTGTCAACTCCTACGAGCAGTACTTC
>TRBV6-1|.|many|TRBJ1-1
CASSSRVNTEAFF
TGTGCCAGCAGTTCCCGGGTGAACACTGAAGCTTTCTTT
>TRBV29-1|.|few|TRBJ2-3
CSALPGLNTDTQYF
TGCAGCGCCCTGCCGGGACTTAACACAGATACGCAGTATTTT
>TRBV5-1|.|many|TRBJ1-4
CASSLVPQGREKLFF
TGCGCCAGCAGCTTGGTCCCCCAAGGACGCGAAAAACTGTTTTTT
>TRBV9|.|.|TRBJ1-4
CASSPGLLTNEKLFF
TGTGCCAGCAGCCCAGGACTCTTAACTAATGAAAAACTGTTTTTT
>TRBV20-1|.|.|TRBJ2-2
CSARDWKRRSDTGELFF
TGCAGTGCTAGAGATTGGAAAAGACGGTCTGACACCGGGGAGCTGTTTTTT
>TRBV7-9|.|many|TRBJ2-5
CASSDIRNGAQYF
TGTGCCAGCAGTGACATCCGGAACGGGGCCCAGTACTTC
>TRBV28|.|many|TRBJ1-1
CASSSQGFENTEAFF
TGTGCCAGCAGTTCACAGGGTTTTGAGAACACTGAAGCTTTCTTT
>TRBV6-1|.|many|TRBJ2-2
CASSLTGLSGELFF
TGTGCCAGCAGTTTAACAGGGTTGAGCGGGGAGCTGTTTTTT
>TRBV20-1|TRBD2|.|TRBJ2-7
CSAGTSGILSGEQYF
TGCAGTGCTGGGACTAGCGGAATCCTCTCGGGAGAGCAGTACTTC
>TRBV19|.|many|TRBJ1-4
CARQTVNEKLFF
TGTGCGCGGCAGACAGTTAATGAAAAACTGTTTTTT
>TRBV20-1|TRBD1|many|TRBJ1-5
CSARKDRGVSNQPQHF
TGCAGTGCTAGAAAGGACAGGGGGGTTTCAAATCAGCCCCAGCATTTT
>TRBV6-9|TRBD1|.|TRBJ2-3
CASSYGTAEDTQYF
TGTGCCAGCAGTTACGGGACAGCAGAAGATACGCAGTATTTT
>TRBV12-3/TRBV12-4|.|.|TRBJ1-3
CASRGTPENTIYF
TGTGCCAGCAGGGGGACTCCTGAAAACACCATATATTTT
>TRBV28|TRBD2|.|TRBJ2-3
CASSPGVAGGLSTDTQYF
TGTGCCAGCAGTCCCGGGGTAGCGGGGGGCCTTAGCACAGATACGCAGTATTTT
>TRBV3-1|.|many|TRBJ1-4
CASSQEDQGNEKLFF
TGTGCCAGCAGCCAAGAGGACCAGGGTAATGAAAAACTGTTTTTT
>TRBV24-1|.|many|TRBJ1-1
CATSDRRQNTEAFF
TGTGCCACCAGTGATAGACGGCAGAACACTGAAGCTTTCTTT
>TRBV2|.|few|TRBJ1-5
CASRSSVWQPQHF
TGTGCCAGCAGGTCCTCAGTTTGGCAGCCCCAGCATTTT